These 19 T cell receptor beta chains came from one sample sequenced in a study of blood T cell repertoires in COVID-19. Measured with immunoSEQ multiplex PCR; TCRdb has only the in-frame clones, and not every one. Seen here are 150,000 to 200,000 clones, about 88% observed once, and the top ten hold around a fifth. The material sequenced was peripheral blood. The receptor source for this set is a woman aged 80 or older with acute or convalescent COVID-19.

The chain recombines TRBV16 with TRBJ2-7; 8 nucleotides line up with TRBD1. V was pared by 3 bases and J by 5 bases, with 9 bases of the junction left unmatched. In germline, CDR1 is KGHSY, CDR2 FQNENV. The CDR3 is 15 residues long. The CDR3 is CASSQDGQGGDEQYF. The CDR3 region has the DNA TGTGCCAGCAGCCAGGACGGACAGGGCGGCGACGAGCAGTACTTC.

Worth noting for this clone: Other DNA variants within this sample encode the same CDR3. This chain joins TRBV9 and TRBJ2-3, with 9 nucleotides matching TRBD2. V gave up 2 bases and J gave up 0 bases; unmatched junction bases: 10. The germline V gene encodes CDR1 SGDLS and CDR2 YYNGEE. This CDR3 is built from 18 residues. The CDR3 reads CASSVAGGAGRSTDTQYF. The CDR3 DNA sequence: TGTGCCAGCAGCGTCGCGGGGGGGGCGGGGAGAAGCACAGATACGCAGTATTTT.

V is TRBV3-1 (or the pseudogene TRBV3-2) and J is TRBJ1-1; no clear D gene. Germline CDR1 is LGHDT and CDR2 is YNNKEL (reference sequence). The CDR3 runs 15 residues. Trimming took off 4 bases at V and 5 bases at J, with 17 bases between the two ends. Here the CDR3 reads CASSLRGGGRTEAFF. The CDR3 DNA is TGTGCCAGCAGCCTCCGCGGCGGAGGGCGGACTGAAGCTTTCTTT.

J is TRBJ1-2 and V is TRBV5-4; a possible D gene is TRBD1 (5 bases). The CDR3 loop spans 15 amino acids. Germline V lookup: CDR1 SGHNT, CDR2 YYREEE (reference sequence). The ends were cut back, 4 bases at V and 5 bases at J, with 18 bases in the middle. The CDR3 loop reads CASSDLMMGGYGYTF. CDR3 bases: TGTGCCAGCAGCGACCTAATGATGGGGGGGTATGGCTACACCTTC.

The chain carries TRBV11-3 and TRBJ2-1; 8 bases fit TRBD2. The CDR3 is 16 amino acids. The germline V gene encodes CDR1 SGHNT and CDR2 YENEEA. V lost 4 bases, J lost 6 bases, and 11 bases stayed unmatched. The CDR3 region has the DNA TGTGCCAGCAGCTCAGGGACTAGATGGAGTTTCAATGAGCAGTTCTTC. As protein: CASSSGTRWSFNEQFF.

The gene calls are TRBV7-9 and TRBJ1-3; no firm D call. Per the germline V gene, CDR1 is SEHNR and CDR2 is FQNEAQ (reference sequence). CDR3 length: 14 residues. V gave up 0 bases and J gave up 2 bases, with 5 bases separating them. In nucleotides, the CDR3 is TGTGCCAGCAGCTTAGCCAGAACTGGAAACACCATATATTTT. Translated: CASSLARTGNTIYF.

This chain joins TRBV18 and TRBJ1-4; 7 nucleotides line up with TRBD1. V lost 5 bases and J lost 0; bases outside the gene matches: 6. Germline loops: CDR1 KGHSH, CDR2 LQKENI. The CDR3 runs to 16 residues. CDR3 loop: CASSRDRLATNEKLFF. The CDR3, as DNA: TGTGCCAGCTCAAGGGACAGACTTGCAACTAATGAAAAACTGTTTTTT.

The chain is built from TRBV7-2 and TRBJ2-5; 8 nucleotides match TRBD2. The CDR3 has 14 residues. J lost 5 bases, V lost 3 bases, and 5 bases had no gene match. Per germline, CDR1 SGHTA and CDR2 FQGNSA. The DNA of the CDR3 is TGTGCCAGCAGCTTTCCGGGAGGGTCGGAGACCCAGTACTTC. Its protein product is CASSFPGGSETQYF.

A few counts support this clone. This sequence joins TRBV28 and TRBJ2-1; 7 bases map to TRBD2. Germline CDR1 and CDR2: MDHEN and SYDVKM. The CDR3 covers 17 residues. V trimming: 6 bases; J trimming: 5 bases; junction bases outside the gene matches: 16. The CDR3 nucleotides read TGTGCCAGCAGCATCACGGGAGCGGGGCCCCAAGACAATGAGCAGTTCTTC. This translates into CASSITGAGPQDNEQFF. The full variable domain, its missing parts supplied by reference TRBV28 and TRBJ2-1, is DVKVTQSSRYLVKRTGEKVFLECVQDMDHENMFWYRQDPGLGLRLIYFSYDVKMKEKGDIPEGYSVSREKKERFSLILESASTNQTSMYLCASSITGAGPQDNEQFFGPGTRLTVL.

This chain joins TRBV7-2 and TRBJ2-3, with 11 bases fitting TRBD2. This CDR3 is built from 15 residues. The germline CDR1 and CDR2 sequences are SGHTA and FQGNSA. V gave up 5 bases and J gave up 5 bases; unmatched junction bases: 6. The CDR3 reads CASSDSGGAGDTQYF. The DNA for the CDR3 is TGTGCCAGCAGCGATAGCGGGGGGGCAGGAGATACGCAGTATTTT.

The chain uses TRBV15 and TRBJ2-3, with 8 positions matching TRBD2. Germline V lookup: CDR1 LNHNV, CDR2 YYDKDF (reference sequence). This CDR3 is 18 amino acids long. The ends lost 3 bases at V and 1 base at J; junction bases unmatched: 12. This chain's CDR3 is CATSRPAVAGGGTDTQYF. The DNA for the CDR3 is TGTGCCACCAGCAGGCCCGCCGTGGCGGGAGGCGGCACAGATACGCAGTATTTT.

The chain has TRBV3-1 (or the pseudogene TRBV3-2) and TRBJ2-3, with 13 bases identical to TRBD2. The CDR3 has 18 amino acids. Germline lookup yields CDR1 LGHDT and CDR2 YNNKEL (reference sequence). Trimming removed 4 bases from V and 3 bases from J; junction bases left unmatched: 10. CDR3 nucleotide sequence: TGTGCCAGCAGCCGGACTAGCGGGAGCCTCCGGGGTACAGATACGCAGTATTTT. Its protein is CASSRTSGSLRGTDTQYF.

Concerning this clone itself: One junction end disagrees with the germline gene, perhaps due to a read error. J is TRBJ1-5 and V is TRBV6-1; unclear D gene. This CDR3 is built from 13 residues. The germline V gene encodes CDR1 MNHNS and CDR2 SASEGT. CDR3 sequence: CASREDGGQPQHF. CDR3 DNA: TGTGCCAGCAGAGAAGACGGCGGTCAGCCCCAGCATTTT.

The chain joins TRBV7-9 to TRBJ1-2, with 7 bases matching TRBD1. J was trimmed by 5 bases and V by 5 bases; bases with no gene match: 11. Germline V gene data show CDR1 as SEHNR and CDR2 as FQNEAQ (reference sequence). CDR3 length: 15 residues. The CDR3 DNA reads as TGTGCCAGCAGCGCGGGGGGAGGGGGCCGGTATGGCTACACCTTC. Its protein product is CASSAGGGGRYGYTF.

This chain connects TRBV4-2 to TRBJ2-5; TRBD1 might be the D (6 bases). The CDR3 length is 14 residues. The V end lost 0 bases, the J end lost 9 bases, and 14 bases lay between the germline ends. Germline CDR1 and CDR2: LGHNA and YNFKEQ. The CDR3 sequence is CASSQDGGRSPQYF. CDR3 sequence (DNA): TGTGCCAGCAGCCAAGATGGGGGCCGGTCGCCCCAGTACTTC.

V usage is TRBV7-2 and J usage is TRBJ1-1; D uncertain. This CDR3 has 12 amino acids. The V end lost 4 bases, the J end lost 5 bases, and 8 bases lay between the germline ends. In germline, CDR1 is SGHTA, CDR2 FQGNSA. The CDR3 DNA follows: TGTGCCAGCAGCTACCGGGAGACTGAAGCTTTCTTT. Translation gives CASSYRETEAFF.

This clone was seen just once. The chain joins TRBV13 to TRBJ1-4; D not resolved. Germline V gives CDR1 PRHDT, CDR2 FYEKMQ (reference sequence). The CDR3 loop spans 14 amino acids. V shed 2 bases and J shed 5 bases, with 9 bases lying between them. The CDR3 loop is CASSLRTGNEKLFF. CDR3 DNA sequence: TGTGCCAGCAGCTTAAGGACGGGGAATGAAAAACTGTTTTTT. The variable domain in full, completed from reference TRBV13 and TRBJ1-4, reads AAGVIQSPRHLIKEKRETATLKCYPIPRHDTVYWYQQGPGQDPQFLISFYEKMQSDKGSIPDRFSAQQFSDYHSELNMSSLELGDSALYFCASSLRTGNEKLFFGSGTQLSVL.

The chain links TRBV11-3 to TRBJ2-1; D call uncertain. CDR1 is SGHNT, CDR2 YENEEA, per germline. The CDR3 totals 12 residues. With 4 bases removed from V and 6 bases from J, the gap between germline ends came to 7 bases. The CDR3 protein is CASSSYGNEQFF. The CDR3 bases are TGTGCCAGCAGCTCCTACGGCAATGAGCAGTTCTTC.

The J gene is TRBJ1-5, the V gene TRBV19, with D perhaps TRBD1 (5 bases). The CDR3 extends over 19 amino acids. Trimming left V 5 bases short and J 2 bases short, with 25 bases between. Germline lookup yields CDR1 LNHDA and CDR2 SQIVND (reference sequence). In DNA form, the CDR3 reads TGTGCCAGTAGTGGGGGGTCACGGGAGAGGACCTATCGCAATCAGCCCCAGCATTTT. It translates to CASSGGSRERTYRNQPQHF.